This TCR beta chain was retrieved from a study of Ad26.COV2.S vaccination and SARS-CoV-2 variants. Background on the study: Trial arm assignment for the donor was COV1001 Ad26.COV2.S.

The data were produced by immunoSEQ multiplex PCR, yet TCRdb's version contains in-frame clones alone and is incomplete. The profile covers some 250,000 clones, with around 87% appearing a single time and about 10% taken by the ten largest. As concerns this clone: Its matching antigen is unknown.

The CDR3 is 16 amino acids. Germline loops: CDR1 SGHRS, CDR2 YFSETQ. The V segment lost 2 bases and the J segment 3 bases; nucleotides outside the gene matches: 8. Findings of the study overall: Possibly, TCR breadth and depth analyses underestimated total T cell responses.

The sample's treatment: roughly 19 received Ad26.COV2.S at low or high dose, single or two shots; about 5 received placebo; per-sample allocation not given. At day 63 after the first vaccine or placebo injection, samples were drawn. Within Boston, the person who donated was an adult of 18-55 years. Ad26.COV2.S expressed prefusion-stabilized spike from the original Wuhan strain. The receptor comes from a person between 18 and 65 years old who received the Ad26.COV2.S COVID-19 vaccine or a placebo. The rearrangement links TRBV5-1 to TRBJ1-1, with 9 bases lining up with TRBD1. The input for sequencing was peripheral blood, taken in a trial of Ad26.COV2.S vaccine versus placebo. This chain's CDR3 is CASSFRDRASYTEAFF. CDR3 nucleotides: TGCGCCAGCAGCTTCCGGGACAGGGCTTCTTACACTGAAGCTTTCTTT. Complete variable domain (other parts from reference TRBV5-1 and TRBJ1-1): KAGVTQTPRYLIKTRGQQVTLSCSPISGHRSVSWYQQTPGQGLQFLFEYFSETQRNKGNFPGRFSGRQFSNSRSEMNVSTLELGDSALYLCASSFRDRASYTEAFFGQGTRLTVV.